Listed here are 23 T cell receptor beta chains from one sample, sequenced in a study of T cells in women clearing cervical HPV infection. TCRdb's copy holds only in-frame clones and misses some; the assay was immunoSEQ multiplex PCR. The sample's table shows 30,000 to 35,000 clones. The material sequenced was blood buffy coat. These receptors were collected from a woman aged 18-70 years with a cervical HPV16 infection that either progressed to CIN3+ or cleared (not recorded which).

This chain's CDR3 is CASKPRSIETQYF. CDR3 bases read: TGCGCCAGCAAACCTAGGTCTATAGAGACC. The rearrangement joins TRBV5-1 to TRBJ2-5; D is undetermined. The read comes to an end 3 residues before the CDR3 does, leaving the germline J gene to fill in the end. This CDR3 comprises 13 residues. Trimming pared 6 bases from V and 4 bases from J, leaving 13 bases between. The V gene's germline CDR1 is SGHRS and CDR2 YFSETQ. Using reference TRBV5-1 and TRBJ2-5 for the parts outside the CDR3, the full variable domain is KAGVTQTPRYLIKTRGQQVTLSCSPISGHRSVSWYQQTPGQGLQFLFEYFSETQRNKGNFPGRFSGRQFSNSRSEMNVSTLELGDSALYLCASKPRSIETQYFGPGTRLLVL.

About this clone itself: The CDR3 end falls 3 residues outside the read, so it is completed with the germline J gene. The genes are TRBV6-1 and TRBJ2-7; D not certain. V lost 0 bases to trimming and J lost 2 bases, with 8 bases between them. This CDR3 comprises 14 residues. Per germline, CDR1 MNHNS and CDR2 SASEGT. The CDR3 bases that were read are TGTGCCAGCAGTGAAGCCAGTCTTACCTACGAG. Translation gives CASSEASLTYE. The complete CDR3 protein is CASSEASLTYEQYF.

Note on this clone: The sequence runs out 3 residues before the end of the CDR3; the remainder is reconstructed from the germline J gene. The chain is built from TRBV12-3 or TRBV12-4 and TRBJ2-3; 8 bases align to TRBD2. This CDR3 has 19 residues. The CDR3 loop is CASSFIRAGAVGGNQPQYF. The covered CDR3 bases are TGTGCCAGCAGTTTCATTCGAGCGGGGGCGGTTGGTGGCAATCAGCCG.

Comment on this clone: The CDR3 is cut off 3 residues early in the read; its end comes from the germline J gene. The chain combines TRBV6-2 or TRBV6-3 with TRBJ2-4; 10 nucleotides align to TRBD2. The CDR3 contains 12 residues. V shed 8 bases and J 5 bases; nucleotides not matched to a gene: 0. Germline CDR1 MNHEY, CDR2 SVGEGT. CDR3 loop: CASGLAENIQYF. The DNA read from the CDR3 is TGTGCCAGCGGACTAGCGGAAAACATT.

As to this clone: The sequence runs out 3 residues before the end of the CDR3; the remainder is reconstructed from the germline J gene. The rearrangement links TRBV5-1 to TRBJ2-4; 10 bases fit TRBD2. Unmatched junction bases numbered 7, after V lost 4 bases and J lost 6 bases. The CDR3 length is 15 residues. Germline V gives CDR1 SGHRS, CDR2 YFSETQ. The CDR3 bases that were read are TGCGCCAGCAGCACCCCCCTAGCGGGGGCAAACATT. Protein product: CASSTPLAGANI. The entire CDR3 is CASSTPLAGANIQYF.

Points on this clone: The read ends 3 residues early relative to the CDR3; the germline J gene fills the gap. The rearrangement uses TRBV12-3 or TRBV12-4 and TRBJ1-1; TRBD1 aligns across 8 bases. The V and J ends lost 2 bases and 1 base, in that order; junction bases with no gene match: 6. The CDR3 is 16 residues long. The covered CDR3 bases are TGTGCCAGCAGTTTAACAATCGGGACAGGGAACACTGAA. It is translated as CASSLTIGTGNTE. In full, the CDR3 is CASSLTIGTGNTEAFF.

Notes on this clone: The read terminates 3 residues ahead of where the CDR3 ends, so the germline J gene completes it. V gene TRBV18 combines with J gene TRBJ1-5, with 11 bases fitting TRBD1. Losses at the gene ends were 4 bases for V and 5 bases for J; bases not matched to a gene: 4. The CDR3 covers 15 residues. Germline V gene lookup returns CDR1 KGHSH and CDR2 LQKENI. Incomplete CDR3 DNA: TGTGCCAGCTCACAAGGACAGGGGGCCCATCAGCCC. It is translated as CASSQGQGAHQP. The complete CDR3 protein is CASSQGQGAHQPQHF.

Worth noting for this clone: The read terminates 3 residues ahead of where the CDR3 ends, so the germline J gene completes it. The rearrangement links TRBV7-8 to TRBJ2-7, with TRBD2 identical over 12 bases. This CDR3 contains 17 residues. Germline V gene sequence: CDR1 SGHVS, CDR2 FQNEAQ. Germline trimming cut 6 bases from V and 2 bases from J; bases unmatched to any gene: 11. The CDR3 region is CASRRTSGRRGAYEQYF. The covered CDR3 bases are TGTGCCAGCAGACGAACTAGCGGGAGGAGGGGCGCCTACGAG.

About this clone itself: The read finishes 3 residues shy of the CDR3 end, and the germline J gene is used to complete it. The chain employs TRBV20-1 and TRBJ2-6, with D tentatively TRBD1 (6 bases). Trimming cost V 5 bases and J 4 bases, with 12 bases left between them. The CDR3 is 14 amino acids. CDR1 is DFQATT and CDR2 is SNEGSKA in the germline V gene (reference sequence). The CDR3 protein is CSASTGTGANVLTF. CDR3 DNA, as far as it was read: TGCAGTGCTTCTACAGGGACCGGGGCCAACGTC.

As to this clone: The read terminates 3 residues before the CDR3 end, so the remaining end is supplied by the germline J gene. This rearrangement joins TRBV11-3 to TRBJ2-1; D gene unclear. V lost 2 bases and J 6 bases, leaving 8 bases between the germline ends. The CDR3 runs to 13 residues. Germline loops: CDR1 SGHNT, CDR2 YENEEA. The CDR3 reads CASSLTNSNEQFF. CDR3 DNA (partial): TGTGCCAGCAGCTTAACCAATAGCAATGAG.

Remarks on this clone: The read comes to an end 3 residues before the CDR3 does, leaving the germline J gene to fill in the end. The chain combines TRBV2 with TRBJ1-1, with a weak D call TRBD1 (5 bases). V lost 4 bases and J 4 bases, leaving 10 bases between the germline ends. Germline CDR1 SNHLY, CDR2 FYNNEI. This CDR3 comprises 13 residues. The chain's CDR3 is CASSGQPLTEAFF. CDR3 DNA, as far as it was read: TGTGCCAGCAGTGGACAGCCTCTCACTGAA.

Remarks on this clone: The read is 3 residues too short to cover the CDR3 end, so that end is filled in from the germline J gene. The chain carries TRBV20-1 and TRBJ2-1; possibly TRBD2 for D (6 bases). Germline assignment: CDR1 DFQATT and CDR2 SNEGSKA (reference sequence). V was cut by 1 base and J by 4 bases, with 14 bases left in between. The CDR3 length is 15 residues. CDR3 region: CSARGPPSGYNEQFF. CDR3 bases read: TGCAGTGCTAGAGGCCCCCCCAGCGGGTACAATGAG.

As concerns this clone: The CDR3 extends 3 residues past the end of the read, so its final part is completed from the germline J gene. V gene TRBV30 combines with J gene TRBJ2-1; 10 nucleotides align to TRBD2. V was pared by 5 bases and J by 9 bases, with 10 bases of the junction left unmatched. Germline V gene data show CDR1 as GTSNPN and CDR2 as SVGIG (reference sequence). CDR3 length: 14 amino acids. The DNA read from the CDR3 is TGTGCCTGGGGTCTAGCGGGAGAAGCTGGTGAG. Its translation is CAWGLAGEAGE. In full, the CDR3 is CAWGLAGEAGEQFF.

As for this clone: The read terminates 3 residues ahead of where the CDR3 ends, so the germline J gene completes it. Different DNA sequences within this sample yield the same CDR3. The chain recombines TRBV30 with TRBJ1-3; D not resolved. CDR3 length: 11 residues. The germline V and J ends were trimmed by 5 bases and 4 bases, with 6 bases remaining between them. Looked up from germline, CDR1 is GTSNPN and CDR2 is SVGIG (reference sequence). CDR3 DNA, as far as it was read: TGTGCCTGGGGCGGGGGAAACACC. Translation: CAWGGGNT. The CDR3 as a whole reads CAWGGGNTIYF. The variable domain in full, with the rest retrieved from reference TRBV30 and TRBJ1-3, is SQTIHQWPATLVQPVGSPLSLECTVEGTSNPNLYWYRQAAGRGLQLLFYSVGIGQISSEVPQNLSASRPQDRQFILSSKKLLLSDSGFYLCAWGGGNTIYFGEGSWLTVV.

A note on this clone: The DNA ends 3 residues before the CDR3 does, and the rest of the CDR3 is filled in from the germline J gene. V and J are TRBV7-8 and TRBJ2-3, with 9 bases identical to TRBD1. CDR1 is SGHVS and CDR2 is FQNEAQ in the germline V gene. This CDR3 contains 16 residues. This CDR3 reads CASSGPRDREQETQYF. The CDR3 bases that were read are TGTGCCAGCAGCGGCCCTAGGGACAGGGAGCAAGAGACG.

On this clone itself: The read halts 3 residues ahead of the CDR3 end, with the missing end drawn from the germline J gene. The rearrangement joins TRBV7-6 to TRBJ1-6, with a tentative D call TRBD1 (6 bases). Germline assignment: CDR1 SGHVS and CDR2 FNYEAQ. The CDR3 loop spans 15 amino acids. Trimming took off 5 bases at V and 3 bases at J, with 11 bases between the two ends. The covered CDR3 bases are TGTGCCAGCAGCCCTGGGGGCAGCTATAATTCACCC. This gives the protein CASSPGGSYNSP. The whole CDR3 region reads CASSPGGSYNSPLHF.

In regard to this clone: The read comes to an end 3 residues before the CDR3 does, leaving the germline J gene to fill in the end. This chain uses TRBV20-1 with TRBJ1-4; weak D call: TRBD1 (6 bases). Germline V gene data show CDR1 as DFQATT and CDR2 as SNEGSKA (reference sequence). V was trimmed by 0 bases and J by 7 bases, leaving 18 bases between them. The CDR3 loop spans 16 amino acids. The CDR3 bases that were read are TGCAGTGCTAGAGACGCCGGCAGGGGAGATAGTGAAAAA. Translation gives CSARDAGRGDSEK. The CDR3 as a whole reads CSARDAGRGDSEKLFF.

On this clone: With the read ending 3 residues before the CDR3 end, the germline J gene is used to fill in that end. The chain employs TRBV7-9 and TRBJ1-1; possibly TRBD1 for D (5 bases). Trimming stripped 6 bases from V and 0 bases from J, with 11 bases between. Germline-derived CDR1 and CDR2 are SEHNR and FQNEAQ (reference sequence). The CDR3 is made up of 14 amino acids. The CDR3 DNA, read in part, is TGTGCCAGCAGAAACGCGGGGGTGAACACTGAA. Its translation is CASRNAGVNTE. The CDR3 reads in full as CASRNAGVNTEAFF.

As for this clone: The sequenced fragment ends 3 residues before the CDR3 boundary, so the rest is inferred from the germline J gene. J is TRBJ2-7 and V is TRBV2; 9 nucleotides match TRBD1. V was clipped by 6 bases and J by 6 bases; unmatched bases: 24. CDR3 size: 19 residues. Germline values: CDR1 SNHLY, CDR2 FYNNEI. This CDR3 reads CASSLTGALPGTGNSEQYF. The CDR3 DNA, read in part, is TGTGCCAGCAGCCTAACGGGGGCTCTGCCGGGGACAGGGAACTCCGAG.

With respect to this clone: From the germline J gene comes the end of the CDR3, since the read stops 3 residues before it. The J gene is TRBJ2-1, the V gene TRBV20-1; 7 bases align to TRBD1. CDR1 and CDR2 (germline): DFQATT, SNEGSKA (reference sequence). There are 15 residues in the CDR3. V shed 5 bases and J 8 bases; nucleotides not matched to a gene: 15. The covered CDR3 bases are TGCAGTGCTTCGAGCCCCACGGACAGGTTGGATGAG. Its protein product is CSASSPTDRLDE. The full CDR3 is CSASSPTDRLDEQFF.

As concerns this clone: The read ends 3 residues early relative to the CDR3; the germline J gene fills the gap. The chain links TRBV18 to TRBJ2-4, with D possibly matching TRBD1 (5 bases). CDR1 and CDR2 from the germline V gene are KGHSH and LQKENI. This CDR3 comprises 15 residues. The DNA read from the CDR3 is TGTGCCAGCTCAGTAAAAAAGACAGATTATGATGGT. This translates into CASSVKKTDYDG. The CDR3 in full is CASSVKKTDYDGQYF.

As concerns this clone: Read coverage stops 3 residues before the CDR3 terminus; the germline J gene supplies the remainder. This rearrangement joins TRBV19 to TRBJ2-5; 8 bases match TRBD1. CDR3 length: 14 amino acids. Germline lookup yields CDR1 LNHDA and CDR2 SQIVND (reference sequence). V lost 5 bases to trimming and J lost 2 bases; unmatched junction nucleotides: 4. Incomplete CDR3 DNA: TGTGCCAGTAGTCCGACAGGGGAACAAGAGACC. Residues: CASSPTGEQET. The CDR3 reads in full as CASSPTGEQETQYF. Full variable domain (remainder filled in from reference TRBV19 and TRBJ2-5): DGGITQSPKYLFRKEGQNVTLSCEQNLNHDAMYWYRQDPGQGLRLIYYSQIVNDFQKGDIAEGYSVSREKKESFPLTVTSAQKNPTAFYLCASSPTGEQETQYFGPGTRLLVL.

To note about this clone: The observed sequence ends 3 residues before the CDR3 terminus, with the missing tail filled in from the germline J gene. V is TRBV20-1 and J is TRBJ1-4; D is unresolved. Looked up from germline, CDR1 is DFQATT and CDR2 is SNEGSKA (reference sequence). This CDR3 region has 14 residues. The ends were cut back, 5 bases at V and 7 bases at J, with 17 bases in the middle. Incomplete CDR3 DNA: TGCAGTGCTGGGCGGGCTGGGGTGGGTGAAAAA. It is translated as CSAGRAGVGEK. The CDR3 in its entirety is CSAGRAGVGEKLFF.